The rows below give T cell receptor beta chains drawn from one sample of a study of monozygotic twins with inflammatory bowel disease. Using the 5' RACE reads, TCRdb records one entry per CDR3 protein without DNA. This listing includes approximately 330,000 distinct CDR3 sequences. The sequencing input was blood. The receptors derive from a human donor with ulcerative colitis or Crohn's disease, or a healthy co-twin of an affected twin (not recorded which). Each CDR3 is given with its conserved first and last residue.

j_gene | v_gene | CDR3aa
TRBJ2-1 | TRBV20-1 | CSGTSRDEQFF
TRBJ2-3 | TRBV5-1 | CASSHGGDTQYF
TRBJ1-3 | TRBV20-1 | CSATDGGAAGNTIYF
TRBJ2-1 | TRBV10-3 | CATLPGTGYNEQFF
TRBJ2-1 | TRBV12-3/TRBV12-4 | CASTDRPYNEQFF
TRBJ1-3 | TRBV7-2 | CASSLDRGSGNTIYF
TRBJ2-3 | TRBV2 | CASSQRESDTQYF
TRBJ2-2 | TRBV28 | CASSLGDRGWTGELFF
TRBJ2-3 | TRBV20-1 | CSARDVAGGTDTQYF
TRBJ2-1 | TRBV24-1 | CATSANTGAWNEQFF
TRBJ1-5 | TRBV20-1 | CSASSSESGTQNQPQHF
TRBJ2-2 | TRBV20-1 | CSAAETGDTGELFF
TRBJ2-3 | TRBV10-3 | CAISPGQDRTDTQYF
TRBJ2-1 | TRBV18 | CASSSRGARNEQFF
TRBJ2-7 | TRBV2 | CASSENRDRGPYEQYF
TRBJ2-7 | TRBV10-3 | CAISKSSYEQYF
TRBJ2-3 | TRBV4-1 | CASSQTTGTFDTQYF
TRBJ2-3 | TRBV5-1 | CASSLVRASDTQYF
TRBJ2-3 | TRBV25-1 | CASSPAGGTNPAQYF
TRBJ2-5 | TRBV28 | CATSSGRQTQYF